These T cell receptor beta chains were read from a single sample in a study of shared clonotypes between healthy human individuals. Using immunoSEQ multiplex PCR, the repertoire was profiled, and TCRdb retains in-frame clones only, with some absent. The repertoire holds a few hundred thousand clones, with around two thirds as singletons. Specimen: memory CD4+ T cells sorted from blood. All receptors derive from a man aged 30 to 45 in good health. Each CDR3 is given with its conserved first and last residue. The D gene is left open where the match is weak. A row's size may be missing; if present it is once, few, many or a size class.

j_gene: TRBJ2-7
v_gene: TRBV5-1
d_gene: .
abundance: many
CDR3nt: TGCGCCAGCAGCTCGGATCAGAAGCAGTACTTC
CDR3aa: CASSSDQKQYF

j_gene: TRBJ1-5
v_gene: TRBV6-6
d_gene: .
abundance: .
CDR3nt: TGTGCCAGCAGTCCCATCCCCGGGAATAGCAATCAGCCCCAGCATTTT
CDR3aa: CASSPIPGNSNQPQHF

j_gene: TRBJ1-2
v_gene: TRBV7-9
d_gene: .
abundance: .
CDR3nt: TGTGCCAGCAGCTCCTCCGGGAGGAACTATGGCTACACCTTC
CDR3aa: CASSSSGRNYGYTF

j_gene: TRBJ1-5
v_gene: TRBV1
d_gene: .
abundance: many
CDR3nt: TGCACCAGCAGCCAACGGTGTTGGCCTCAGGGCCAGCCCCAGCATTTT
CDR3aa: CTSSQRCWPQGQPQHF

j_gene: TRBJ2-1
v_gene: TRBV7-8
d_gene: TRBD2
abundance: few
CDR3nt: TGTGCCAGCAGCCCGGGGGGACTAGTCCCCTACAATGAGCAGTTCTTC
CDR3aa: CASSPGGLVPYNEQFF

j_gene: TRBJ2-5
v_gene: TRBV10-3
d_gene: TRBD2
abundance: few
CDR3nt: TGTGCCATCAGTCGCCCTGACGGTAGCGGGACGGAGACCCAGTACTTC
CDR3aa: CAISRPDGSGTETQYF

j_gene: TRBJ1-5
v_gene: TRBV6-1
d_gene: .
abundance: few
CDR3nt: TGTGCCAGCAGTGGTAATTTACAGGATCAGCCCCAGCATTTT
CDR3aa: CASSGNLQDQPQHF

j_gene: TRBJ1-1
v_gene: TRBV9
d_gene: .
abundance: .
CDR3nt: TGTGCCAGCAGCCCTATTGACAGTGTCGAAAACACTGAAGCTTTCTTT
CDR3aa: CASSPIDSVENTEAFF

j_gene: TRBJ2-5
v_gene: TRBV7-2
d_gene: .
abundance: .
CDR3nt: TGTGCCAGCAGCTTAATTTCACAAGAGACCCAGTACTTC
CDR3aa: CASSLISQETQYF

j_gene: TRBJ2-5
v_gene: TRBV18
d_gene: .
abundance: once
CDR3nt: TGTGCCAGCTCACCGGAGATTGGGGAGACCCAGTACTTC
CDR3aa: CASSPEIGETQYF

j_gene: TRBJ1-1
v_gene: TRBV28
d_gene: .
abundance: .
CDR3nt: TGTGCCAGCAGCGAGAACGGTGATGGCACTGAAGCTTTCTTT
CDR3aa: CASSENGDGTEAFF

j_gene: TRBJ1-4
v_gene: TRBV7-8
d_gene: TRBD1
abundance: .
CDR3nt: TGTGCCAGCAGCGGGACAGGGGCGACTAATGAAAAACTGTTTTTT
CDR3aa: CASSGTGATNEKLFF

j_gene: TRBJ2-3
v_gene: TRBV19
d_gene: TRBD2
abundance: .
CDR3nt: TGTGCCAGTAGTCAAGGGACTAGCGGGAGTAATACGCAGTATTTT
CDR3aa: CASSQGTSGSNTQYF

j_gene: TRBJ2-2
v_gene: TRBV7-2
d_gene: .
abundance: .
CDR3nt: TGTGCCAGCAGCTTAGTAACGGGAGCTTCCGGGGAGCTGTTTTTT
CDR3aa: CASSLVTGASGELFF

j_gene: TRBJ2-7
v_gene: TRBV6-1
d_gene: .
abundance: few
CDR3nt: TGTGCCAGCGTCCGGGACCCGACCTCCTACGAGCAGTACTTC
CDR3aa: CASVRDPTSYEQYF

j_gene: TRBJ1-4
v_gene: TRBV19
d_gene: .
abundance: .
CDR3nt: TGTGCCAGTATGCGAACAAGGGGTTTCGCCGATCCCTTCACGGCAACTAATGAAAAACTGTTTTTT
CDR3aa: CASMRTRGFADPFTATNEKLFF

j_gene: TRBJ2-3
v_gene: TRBV5-1
d_gene: .
abundance: few
CDR3nt: TGCGCCAGCAGCCTCCAGACAGATACGCAGTATTTT
CDR3aa: CASSLQTDTQYF

j_gene: TRBJ1-2
v_gene: TRBV2
d_gene: .
abundance: .
CDR3nt: TGTGCCAGCAGTGACTACAGGAGCTATGGCTACACCTTC
CDR3aa: CASSDYRSYGYTF

j_gene: TRBJ2-5
v_gene: TRBV18
d_gene: .
abundance: .
CDR3nt: TGTGCCAGCTCACCAAGCCAGACCGAGACCCAGTACTTC
CDR3aa: CASSPSQTETQYF

j_gene: TRBJ1-1
v_gene: TRBV5-6
d_gene: TRBD1
abundance: .
CDR3nt: TGTGCCAGCAGCTTTGACAGGGGTGGGAGCGGCACTGAAGCTTTCTTT
CDR3aa: CASSFDRGGSGTEAFF

j_gene: TRBJ2-1
v_gene: TRBV6-4
d_gene: TRBD2
abundance: many
CDR3nt: TGTGCCAGCAGTGACTCCTATTCAGCTAGCGGGAAGCAGTTCTTC
CDR3aa: CASSDSYSASGKQFF

j_gene: TRBJ2-7
v_gene: TRBV15
d_gene: TRBD1
abundance: .
CDR3nt: TGTGCCACCAGCAGAGAGGGACAGGGCCTTTACGAGCAGTACTTC
CDR3aa: CATSREGQGLYEQYF

j_gene: TRBJ1-5
v_gene: TRBV9
d_gene: .
abundance: .
CDR3nt: TGTGCCAGCAGCGCTGTTGACAGCCTCAATCAGCCCCAGCATTTT
CDR3aa: CASSAVDSLNQPQHF

j_gene: TRBJ2-1
v_gene: TRBV19
d_gene: .
abundance: .
CDR3nt: TGTGCCAGTATGTCTAGCCGGATTTTCAATGAGCAGTTCTTC
CDR3aa: CASMSSRIFNEQFF

j_gene: TRBJ2-3
v_gene: TRBV28
d_gene: .
abundance: .
CDR3nt: TGTGCCAGCAGTGAGGGGGGGCATACCACAGATACGCAGTATTTT
CDR3aa: CASSEGGHTTDTQYF

j_gene: TRBJ2-7
v_gene: TRBV28
d_gene: TRBD2
abundance: few
CDR3nt: TGTGCCAGCAGTTTACCCAGCGGGAGGGATGTGCAGTACTTC
CDR3aa: CASSLPSGRDVQYF

j_gene: TRBJ2-3
v_gene: TRBV5-4
d_gene: TRBD1
abundance: once
CDR3nt: TGTGCCAGCAACCCAGGACAGGGGTACTCTAGCACAGATACGCAGTATTTT
CDR3aa: CASNPGQGYSSTDTQYF

j_gene: TRBJ1-3
v_gene: TRBV30
d_gene: TRBD1
abundance: few
CDR3nt: TGTGCCTGGAGTCCACCAGGGGGCACCATATATTTT
CDR3aa: CAWSPPGGTIYF

j_gene: TRBJ2-1
v_gene: TRBV7-6
d_gene: TRBD2
abundance: .
CDR3nt: TGTGCCAGCAGCTTATATGCTAGCGGGAGCCCCTCACAGTTCTTC
CDR3aa: CASSLYASGSPSQFF

j_gene: TRBJ2-3
v_gene: TRBV2
d_gene: .
abundance: .
CDR3nt: TGTGCCAGCCTAGCCGGTTCGCGCGGTACGCAGTATTTT
CDR3aa: CASLAGSRGTQYF

j_gene: TRBJ2-1
v_gene: TRBV9
d_gene: TRBD2
abundance: many
CDR3nt: TGTGCCAGCAGCCCCCCTAAGAGGGCTAGCGGTAACAATGAGCAGTTCTTC
CDR3aa: CASSPPKRASGNNEQFF

j_gene: TRBJ1-5
v_gene: TRBV18
d_gene: .
abundance: .
CDR3nt: TGTGCCAGCTCACTCGAATTTGATCAGCCCCAGCATTTT
CDR3aa: CASSLEFDQPQHF

j_gene: TRBJ1-3
v_gene: TRBV28
d_gene: .
abundance: .
CDR3nt: TGTGCCAGCAGTTTACTCGGAAACACCATATATTTT
CDR3aa: CASSLLGNTIYF

j_gene: TRBJ2-1
v_gene: TRBV9
d_gene: .
abundance: few
CDR3nt: TGTGCCAGCAGCGTAAACGATGTCCACTACAATGAGCAGTTCTTC
CDR3aa: CASSVNDVHYNEQFF

j_gene: TRBJ1-2
v_gene: TRBV19
d_gene: .
abundance: .
CDR3nt: TGTGCCAGTAGTATACGGGGGGGCTTTGGCTACACCTTC
CDR3aa: CASSIRGGFGYTF

j_gene: TRBJ1-5
v_gene: TRBV6-6
d_gene: .
abundance: .
CDR3nt: TGTGCCAGCAGTTGGGGGAGCAATCAGCCCCAGCATTTT
CDR3aa: CASSWGSNQPQHF

j_gene: TRBJ2-7
v_gene: TRBV27
d_gene: TRBD2
abundance: once
CDR3nt: TGTGCCAGCAGTTCTGGGACTAGCGGGACCAGCCTTTTCTACGAGCAGTACTTC
CDR3aa: CASSSGTSGTSLFYEQYF

j_gene: TRBJ1-1
v_gene: TRBV5-5
d_gene: .
abundance: few
CDR3nt: TGTGCCAGCAGACGGGACACAAACACTGAAGCTTTCTTT
CDR3aa: CASRRDTNTEAFF

j_gene: TRBJ2-1
v_gene: TRBV7-9
d_gene: TRBD2
abundance: .
CDR3nt: TGTGCCAGCAGCCCGCCGGGGCTAGCGGATTACAATGAGCAGTTCTTC
CDR3aa: CASSPPGLADYNEQFF

j_gene: TRBJ2-2
v_gene: TRBV5-4
d_gene: .
abundance: .
CDR3nt: TGTGCCAGCAAGGGCCAAAACACCGGGGAGCTGTTTTTT
CDR3aa: CASKGQNTGELFF

j_gene: TRBJ2-7
v_gene: TRBV11-3
d_gene: TRBD1
abundance: .
CDR3nt: TGTGCCAGCAGCCGGACAGGCTCCTACGAGCAGTACTTC
CDR3aa: CASSRTGSYEQYF